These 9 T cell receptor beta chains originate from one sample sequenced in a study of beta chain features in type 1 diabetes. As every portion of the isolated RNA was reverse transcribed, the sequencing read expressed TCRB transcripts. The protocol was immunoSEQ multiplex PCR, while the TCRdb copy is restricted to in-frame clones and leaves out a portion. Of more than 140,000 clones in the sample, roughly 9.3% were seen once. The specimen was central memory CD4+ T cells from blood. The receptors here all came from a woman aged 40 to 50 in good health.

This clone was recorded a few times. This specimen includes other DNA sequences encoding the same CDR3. The DNA of the CDR3 is TGTGCCAGCAGTTATTTTAGAAACACTGAAGCTTTCTTT. Residues: CASSYFRNTEAFF. V and J are TRBV6-5 and TRBJ1-1; D is unclear. V shed 3 bases and J shed 2 bases, with 7 bases lying between them. The CDR3 consists of 13 residues. The germline V gene encodes CDR1 MNHEY and CDR2 SVGAGI.

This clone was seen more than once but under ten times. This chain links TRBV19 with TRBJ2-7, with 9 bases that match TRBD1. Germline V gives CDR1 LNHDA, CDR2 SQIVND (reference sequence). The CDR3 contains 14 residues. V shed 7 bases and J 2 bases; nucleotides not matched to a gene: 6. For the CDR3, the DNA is TGTGCCAGTACTCCGGGACAGGGCGCCTACGAGCAGTACTTC. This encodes CASTPGQGAYEQYF. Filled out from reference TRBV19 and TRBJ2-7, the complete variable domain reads DGGITQSPKYLFRKEGQNVTLSCEQNLNHDAMYWYRQDPGQGLRLIYYSQIVNDFQKGDIAEGYSVSREKKESFPLTVTSAQKNPTAFYLCASTPGQGAYEQYFGPGTRLTVT.

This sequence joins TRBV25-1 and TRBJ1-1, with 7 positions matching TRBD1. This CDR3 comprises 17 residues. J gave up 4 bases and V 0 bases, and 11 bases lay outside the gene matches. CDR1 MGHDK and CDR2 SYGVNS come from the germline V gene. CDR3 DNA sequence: TGTGCCAGCAGTGAATATAGAGGGGGCCGGGGTGGCACTGAAGCTTTCTTT. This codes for CASSEYRGGRGGTEAFF.

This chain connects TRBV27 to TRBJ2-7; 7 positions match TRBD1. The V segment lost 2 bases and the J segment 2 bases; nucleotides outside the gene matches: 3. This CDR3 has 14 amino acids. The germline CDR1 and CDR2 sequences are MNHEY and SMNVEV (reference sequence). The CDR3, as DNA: TGTGCCAGCAGTTTAAAACAGGGGCCCTACGAGCAGTACTTC. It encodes CASSLKQGPYEQYF.

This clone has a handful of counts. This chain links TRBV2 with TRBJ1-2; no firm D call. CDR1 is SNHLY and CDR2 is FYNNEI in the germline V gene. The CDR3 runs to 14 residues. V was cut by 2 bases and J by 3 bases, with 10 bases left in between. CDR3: CASSENSGYYGYTF. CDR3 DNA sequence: TGTGCCAGCAGTGAAAATTCGGGGTACTATGGCTACACCTTC.

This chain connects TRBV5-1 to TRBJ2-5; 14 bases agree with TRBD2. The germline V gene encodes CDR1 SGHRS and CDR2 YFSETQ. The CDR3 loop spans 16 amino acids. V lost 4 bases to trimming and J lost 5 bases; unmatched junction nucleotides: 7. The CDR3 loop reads CASSETSGGAGETQYF. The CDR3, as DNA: TGCGCCAGCAGCGAGACTAGCGGGGGGGCCGGGGAGACCCAGTACTTC.

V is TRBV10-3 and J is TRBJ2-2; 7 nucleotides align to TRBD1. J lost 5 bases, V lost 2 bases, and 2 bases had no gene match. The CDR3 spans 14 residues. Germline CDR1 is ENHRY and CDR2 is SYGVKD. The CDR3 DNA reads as TGTGCCATCAGTGAGAGGGGGCTAACCGGGGAGCTGTTTTTT. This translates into CAISERGLTGELFF.

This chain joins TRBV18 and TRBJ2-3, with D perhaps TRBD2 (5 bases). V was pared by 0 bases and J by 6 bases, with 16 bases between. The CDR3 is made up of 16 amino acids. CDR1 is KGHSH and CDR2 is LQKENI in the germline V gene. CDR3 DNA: TGTGCCAGCTCACCACCGTCCGGCGGACTGTTGGATACGCAGTATTTT. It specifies CASSPPSGGLLDTQYF. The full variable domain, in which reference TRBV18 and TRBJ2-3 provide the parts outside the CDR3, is NAGVMQNPRHLVRRRGQEARLRCSPMKGHSHVYWYRQLPEEGLKFMVYLQKENIIDESGMPKERFSAEFPKEGPSILRIQQVVRGDSAAYFCASSPPSGGLLDTQYFGPGTRLTVL.

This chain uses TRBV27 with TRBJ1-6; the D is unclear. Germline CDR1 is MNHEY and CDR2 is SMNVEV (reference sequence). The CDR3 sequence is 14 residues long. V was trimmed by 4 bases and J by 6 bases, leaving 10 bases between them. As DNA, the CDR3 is TGTGCCAGCAGTTCTAACTATCCTAATTCACCCCTCCACTTT. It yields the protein CASSSNYPNSPLHF.